The 4 T cell receptor beta chains presented below share a single source sample, sequenced in a study of cytomegalovirus exposure and HLA in healthy donors. Clones were sequenced by immunoSEQ multiplex PCR, and TCRdb holds only the in-frame ones, with some missing. The sample carries fewer than 150,000 clones, about nine tenths recorded once. The sequencing sample was made of PBMCs. Receptor source: a man aged 25 to 40 in good health and CMV-seronegative.

The chain combines TRBV9 with TRBJ2-3; 8 bases are shared with TRBD2. Trimming at V came to 3 bases and at J to 6 bases, leaving 15 bases not matched to a gene. The CDR3 length is 17 residues. Per the germline V gene, CDR1 is SGDLS and CDR2 is YYNGEE. The CDR3 DNA is TGTGCCAGCAGCGACCCCCCAGCGGGAGCCGCACGGGATACGCAGTATTTT. Translating it yields CASSDPPAGAARDTQYF.

This rearrangement joins TRBV29-1 to TRBJ2-7; D is uncertain. CDR1 and CDR2 (germline): SQVTM, ANQGSEA. Trimming removed 6 bases from V and 1 base from J, with 10 bases in between. This CDR3 region has 12 residues. CDR3 bases: TGCAGCGTAGTTGACAAATCCTACGAGCAGTACTTC. It specifies CSVVDKSYEQYF.

The V gene is TRBV6-5, the J gene TRBJ1-5; TRBD1 is a possible D gene (6 bases). This CDR3 contains 13 residues. The germline V gene encodes CDR1 MNHEY and CDR2 SVGAGI. The V gene lost 9 bases and the J gene lost 0 bases, with 9 bases spanning the gap. CDR3 in amino acids: CASKGDSNQPQHF. In nucleotides, the CDR3 is TGTGCCAGTAAGGGGGATAGCAATCAGCCCCAGCATTTT.

This clone was counted only a few times. This rearrangement joins TRBV19 to TRBJ2-4; tentatively, D is TRBD1 (5 bases). Germline V CDR1 and CDR2: LNHDA, SQIVND (reference sequence). V was cut by 8 bases and J by 9 bases, with 17 bases left in between. This CDR3 spans 13 amino acids. In DNA, the CDR3 is TGTGCCAGTTCTATGACAGTCTGGGGCATTCAGTACTTC. It specifies CASSMTVWGIQYF. Filled out from reference TRBV19 and TRBJ2-4, the complete variable domain reads DGGITQSPKYLFRKEGQNVTLSCEQNLNHDAMYWYRQDPGQGLRLIYYSQIVNDFQKGDIAEGYSVSREKKESFPLTVTSAQKNPTAFYLCASSMTVWGIQYFGAGTRLSVL.